A single TCR beta chain is shown here with its context. Antigen specificity is unknown. This CDR3 contains 11 residues. Trimming took off 0 bases at V and 10 bases at J, with 6 bases between the two ends. CDR1 is MNHNS and CDR2 is SASEGT in the germline V gene. Peripheral blood genomic DNA, not sorted cells or RNA, was the template. This specimen belongs to a study of T cell repertoires in aging, cancer and after chemotherapy. As for the study in general: Approximately 9.6 million TCR reads were in the whole dataset.

TRB rearrangements spanning V, D and J were amplified using mixed TRB-A/B primers. MiXCR, run by TCRdb on the multiplex PCR reads, gives a single entry per CDR3 protein. The sample includes some 8,100 distinct CDR3 sequences, more than 50% of them seen just once. Study observations and caveats: Compared with age-matched healthy donors, untreated hematological or solid cancer patients showed higher blood TCR clonality. No conclusions about immunological memory after chemotherapy can be drawn from the repertoire data.

Sequences were obtained from blood. The clonotype originates from a human donor in good health. The chain combines TRBV6-1 with TRBJ1-1; no firm D call. DNA for the CDR3: TGTGCCAGCAGTGAAGCGCTACCAGCTTTCTTT. Its translation is CASSEALPAFF.